The 28 T cell receptor beta chains listed next were all sequenced from one sample in a study of CD8+ T cells in alopecia areata. RNA, once extracted, was reverse transcribed into cDNA for use as the sequencing template. Using immunoSEQ multiplex PCR, the repertoire was profiled, and TCRdb retains in-frame clones only, with some absent. The table shows about 20,000 clones, with around 66% occurring only once. Alopecia areata patients gave lesional scalp punch biopsies and peripheral blood samples. The material was skin, obtained at week 0. These receptors came from a human donor with alopecia areata.

V is TRBV6-6 and J is TRBJ1-6; D gene ambiguous. CDR3 length equals 11 residues. The V gene lost 9 bases and the J gene lost 7 bases, with 7 bases spanning the gap. Germline CDR1 is MNHNY and CDR2 is SVGAGI (reference sequence). DNA of the CDR3: TGTGCCAGTGGGGTCAATTCACCCCTCCACTTT. Translated, it gives CASGVNSPLHF.

This clone was found a few times. In DNA, the CDR3 is TGCGCCAGCAGCCAGACGGCGCGGGGCCGGGGGACCTACGAGCAGTACTTC. This translates into CASSQTARGRGTYEQYF. The chain couples TRBV4-3 to TRBJ2-7; the D gene is possibly TRBD2 (6 bases). Germline V gives CDR1 LGHNA, CDR2 YSLEER. V was pared by 3 bases and J by 2 bases, with 20 bases between. The CDR3 is 17 amino acids.

This clone has a handful of counts. Other DNA variants within this sample encode the same CDR3. This chain joins TRBV7-8 and TRBJ1-6, with D possibly being TRBD1 (6 bases). Germline loops: CDR1 SGHVS, CDR2 FQNEAQ. Trimming left V 8 bases short and J 9 bases short, with 14 bases between. This CDR3 is built from 13 residues. The CDR3 DNA follows: TGTGCCAGCGCGGGAGGGGGGGGTTCACCCCTCCACTTT. It codes for CASAGGGGSPLHF.

The V call is TRBV15, the J call TRBJ2-1; 9 bases are shared with TRBD2. Germline V CDR1 and CDR2: LNHNV, YYDKDF (reference sequence). CDR3 length equals 19 residues. V shed 2 bases and J 0 bases; nucleotides not matched to a gene: 11. The CDR3, as DNA: TGTGCCACCAGCAGATGGGCAGCGGGGGGCCCAAGCTCCTACAATGAGCAGTTCTTC. Translating gives CATSRWAAGGPSSYNEQFF.

The chain recombines TRBV7-2 with TRBJ2-3; 9 positions match TRBD1. The CDR3 totals 16 residues. Per germline, CDR1 SGHTA and CDR2 FQGNSA. The V segment lost 4 bases and the J segment 4 bases; nucleotides outside the gene matches: 9. This CDR3 reads CASSSGTGMVADTQYF. CDR3 nucleotides: TGTGCCAGCAGCTCGGGGACAGGGATGGTTGCAGATACGCAGTATTTT. The full variable domain, its missing parts supplied by reference TRBV7-2 and TRBJ2-3, is GAGVSQSPSNKVTEKGKDVELRCDPISGHTALYWYRQSLGQGLEFLIYFQGNSAPDKSGLPSDRFSAERTGGSVSTLTIQRTQQEDSAVYLCASSSGTGMVADTQYFGPGTRLTVL.

V usage is TRBV6-5 and J usage is TRBJ1-1, with no clear D. Germline V lookup: CDR1 MNHEY, CDR2 SVGAGI. The CDR3 sequence is 13 residues long. The V gene lost 2 bases and the J gene lost 3 bases, with 7 bases spanning the gap. CDR3 amino acids: CASSYSRDTEAFF. The CDR3 DNA sequence: TGTGCCAGCAGTTACAGTAGGGACACTGAAGCTTTCTTT.

The chain links TRBV6-5 to TRBJ1-1; weak D call: TRBD1 (6 bases). CDR3 size: 14 residues. Germline assignment: CDR1 MNHEY and CDR2 SVGAGI. V lost 7 bases and J 1 base, leaving 13 bases between the germline ends. The CDR3 spells CASTRTASNTEAFF. The CDR3 DNA is TGTGCCAGCACCCGGACAGCTTCGAACACTGAAGCTTTCTTT.

On this clone: One junction end disagrees with the germline gene, perhaps due to a read error. The chain recombines TRBV7-3 with TRBJ2-1; D is uncertain. The germline V gene has CDR1 SGHTA and CDR2 FQGTGA. The CDR3 has 14 residues. CDR3 DNA sequence: TGTGTCAGCAGCTTAACGGGCAGTAACAATGAGCAGTTCTTC. It translates to CVSSLTGSNNEQFF.

CDR3 loop: CASSLRQGNYGYTF. Written as DNA, the CDR3 is TGTGCCAGCAGTCTCCGACAGGGTAACTATGGCTACACCTTC. The genes are TRBV6-6 and TRBJ1-2, with 7 bases matching TRBD1. V gave up 5 bases and J gave up 1 base; unmatched junction bases: 4. CDR3 length equals 14 residues. Germline values: CDR1 MNHNY, CDR2 SVGAGI (reference sequence).

This chain uses TRBV7-9 with TRBJ2-7; possible D gene TRBD2, 6 bases. V was cut by 4 bases and J by 2 bases, with 15 bases left in between. The germline V gene has CDR1 SEHNR and CDR2 FQNEAQ (reference sequence). The CDR3 consists of 15 residues. The CDR3 reads CASSWRAGPAYEQYF. CDR3 nucleotide sequence: TGTGCCAGCAGCTGGCGGGCGGGGCCAGCCTACGAGCAGTACTTC.

This chain links TRBV2 with TRBJ2-2, with D possibly being TRBD1 or TRBD2 (5 bases each). This CDR3 contains 15 residues. CDR1 and CDR2 from the germline V gene are SNHLY and FYNNEI. V gave up 7 bases and J gave up 5 bases, with 17 bases separating them. This CDR3 reads CASKGRLAGTGELFF. Here the CDR3 DNA reads TGTGCCAGCAAGGGGCGGCTAGCTGGGACCGGGGAGCTGTTTTTT.

A few counts support this clone. The chain has TRBV7-9 and TRBJ2-1; D tentatively reads TRBD1 or TRBD2 (5 bases each). CDR1 and CDR2 (germline): SEHNR, FQNEAQ (reference sequence). Trimming removed 3 bases at V and 15 bases at J, with 18 bases between. The CDR3 loop spans 13 amino acids. The CDR3 DNA sequence: TGTGCCAGCAGCTTGCGTGGTGGGACGCCTCCGTTCTTC. Translation: CASSLRGGTPPFF.

This clone was seen a few times. Sequence at one end of the junction differs from germline and may be a read error. This chain uses TRBV7-7 with TRBJ2-3, with D perhaps TRBD1 or TRBD2 (5 bases each). Germline loops: CDR1 SSHAT, CDR2 FNYEAQ (reference sequence). This CDR3 contains 13 residues. The DNA for the CDR3 is TGTGCTAGCAGCCAATATACCAGGGAGACGCAGTATTTT. Translating gives CASSQYTRETQYF.

This chain connects TRBV19 to TRBJ1-1, with TRBD1 matching over 12 bases. The length of the CDR3 is 19 residues. Germline CDR1 reads LNHDA; CDR2 reads SQIVND (reference sequence). V trimming: 7 bases; J trimming: 0 bases; junction bases outside the gene matches: 15. The chain's CDR3 is CASTPGTGGRLFMNTEAFF. CDR3 DNA: TGTGCCAGTACGCCCGGGACAGGGGGCCGTTTATTCATGAACACTGAAGCTTTCTTT. Supplemented by reference TRBV19 and TRBJ1-1, the full variable domain reads DGGITQSPKYLFRKEGQNVTLSCEQNLNHDAMYWYRQDPGQGLRLIYYSQIVNDFQKGDIAEGYSVSREKKESFPLTVTSAQKNPTAFYLCASTPGTGGRLFMNTEAFFGQGTRLTVV.

This clone showed up just once. The rearrangement joins TRBV4-3 to TRBJ1-4; 7 bases are shared with TRBD1. After removal of 2 bases from V and 8 bases from J, the junction contained 11 bases not matched to a gene. The CDR3 has 16 residues. Germline V lookup: CDR1 LGHNA, CDR2 YSLEER. The CDR3 here is CASSQLNLGTAEKLFF. Written as DNA, the CDR3 is TGCGCCAGCAGCCAACTAAACCTGGGGACAGCGGAAAAACTGTTTTTT.

A few counts support this clone. V is TRBV4-1 and J is TRBJ2-1; 10 nucleotides match TRBD2. CDR3 length: 19 residues. From germline, CDR1 is MGHRA and CDR2 YSYEKL. Unmatched junction bases numbered 8, after V lost 0 bases and J lost 0 bases. The CDR3 is CASSQDIAGGLSSYNEQFF. DNA of the CDR3: TGCGCCAGCAGCCAAGATATAGCGGGGGGCCTGAGCTCCTACAATGAGCAGTTCTTC.

This chain joins TRBV7-2 and TRBJ2-4; TRBD1 aligns across 9 bases. Germline trimming cut 5 bases from V and 7 bases from J; bases unmatched to any gene: 9. Germline CDR1 and CDR2: SGHTA and FQGNSA. The CDR3 runs 15 residues. CDR3 amino acids: CASSRWAGQGNIQYF. The CDR3 nucleotides are TGTGCCAGCAGCCGCTGGGCCGGACAGGGGAACATTCAGTACTTC.

This chain connects TRBV6-6 to TRBJ1-3, with TRBD1 identical over 10 bases. CDR1 MNHNY and CDR2 SVGAGI come from the germline V gene (reference sequence). CDR3 size: 16 residues. V gave up 2 bases and J gave up 3 bases; unmatched junction bases: 4. The CDR3 here is CASSYRDRGGGNTIYF. In nucleotides, the CDR3 is TGTGCCAGCAGTTACCGGGACAGGGGAGGTGGAAACACCATATATTTT.

V gene TRBV7-9 combines with J gene TRBJ2-2, with 11 bases that match TRBD1. Trimming took 5 bases from V and 4 from J; bases not matched to a gene: 6. Germline CDR1 and CDR2: SEHNR and FQNEAQ (reference sequence). The CDR3 spans 16 residues. CDR3 DNA sequence: TGTGCCAGCAGCCGGACAGGGGGCGAGATCACCGGGGAGCTGTTTTTT. Its translation is CASSRTGGEITGELFF.

The J gene is TRBJ2-1, the V gene TRBV7-2; 7 bases fit TRBD2. CDR1 and CDR2 from the germline V gene are SGHTA and FQGNSA. There are 15 residues in the CDR3. V trimming: 0 bases; J trimming: 2 bases; junction bases outside the gene matches: 1. CDR3 in DNA: TGTGCCAGCAGCTTAGCGGGGGGGGCCTACAATGAGCAGTTCTTC. This sequence encodes CASSLAGGAYNEQFF.

Concerning this clone itself: In the same sample, other DNA sequences code for this CDR3. V is TRBV6-5 and J is TRBJ1-1; D is possibly TRBD1 (5 bases). CDR1 MNHEY and CDR2 SVGAGI come from the germline V gene. The CDR3 consists of 12 residues. Trimming took 5 bases from V and 7 from J, leaving 11 bases between them. The CDR3 nucleotides read TGTGCCAGCAGTCCTTTTAGGGGTGAAGCTTTCTTT. Its translation is CASSPFRGEAFF.

The DNA of the CDR3 is TGCGCCAGCAAGGACTGGAACGGGGAGACCCAGTACTTC. Translating gives CASKDWNGETQYF. The chain carries TRBV5-1 and TRBJ2-5; a weak D match, TRBD2 (5 bases). The CDR3 length is 13 residues. The germline gives CDR1 SGHRS, CDR2 YFSETQ. Trimming removed 6 bases from V and 5 bases from J, with 14 bases in between.

The chain couples TRBV30 to TRBJ2-3; D gene unclear. Germline-derived CDR1 and CDR2 are GTSNPN and SVGIG (reference sequence). CDR3 size: 13 residues. V was trimmed by 1 base and J by 8 bases, leaving 13 bases between them. Written as DNA, the CDR3 is TGTGCCTGGAGTGGGGGTCTTGATACTACGCAGTATTTT. Amino acids: CAWSGGLDTTQYF.

CDR3 sequence: CASGLSFWAGGHHNEQFF. CDR3 bases: TGTGCTAGTGGTTTGTCCTTTTGGGCGGGGGGGCACCACAATGAGCAGTTCTTC. The chain combines TRBV12-5 with TRBJ2-1; TRBD2 matches 9 bases. The CDR3 has 18 amino acids. J was trimmed by 5 bases and V by 2 bases; bases with no gene match: 13. Germline V gene data show CDR1 as LGHNT and CDR2 as FRNRAP.

This clone was observed a single time. The CDR3 coding sequence is TGTGCCAGCAGCGAAACCTGGGGCTGGGAGACCCAGTACTTC. This gives the protein CASSETWGWETQYF. The V gene is TRBV7-9, the J gene TRBJ2-5; TRBD1 might be the D (5 bases). Trimming cost V 5 bases and J 5 bases, with 15 bases left between them. This CDR3 is built from 14 residues. Germline-derived CDR1 and CDR2 are SEHNR and FQNEAQ (reference sequence).

This clone has only one observation. The chain links TRBV7-2 to TRBJ2-5, with D possibly being TRBD2 (5 bases). The V and J ends lost 5 bases and 7 bases respectively, with 20 bases between them. Germline V lookup: CDR1 SGHTA, CDR2 FQGNSA. The CDR3 loop spans 15 amino acids. The CDR3 here is CASSHPGLNGGTQYF. The CDR3 DNA sequence: TGTGCCAGCAGCCACCCGGGATTAAATGGTGGGACCCAGTACTTC.

This clone came up a few times. The chain recombines TRBV18 with TRBJ2-1, with 7 positions matching TRBD1. Germline values: CDR1 KGHSH, CDR2 LQKENI. The CDR3 is 15 amino acids. V shed 2 bases, J shed 0 bases, and the junction held 1 base outside the gene matches. The DNA of the CDR3 is TGTGCCAGCTCACCAGGACAGGCCTCCTACAATGAGCAGTTCTTC. It specifies CASSPGQASYNEQFF.

The rearrangement links TRBV4-3 to TRBJ2-1; TRBD2 agrees at 10 bases. In germline, CDR1 is LGHNA, CDR2 YSLEER. This CDR3 is built from 16 residues. The trim removed 4 bases at V and 1 base at J, leaving 4 bases unmatched. CDR3 DNA sequence: TGCGCCAGCAGCCGTCCGGGACTAGCGTCCTACAATGAGCAGTTCTTC. This codes for CASSRPGLASYNEQFF.